This T cell receptor (beta chain) was sequenced during a study of T cell repertoires in cytomegalovirus infection. Study-level background: Recently identified HLA-C-restricted CMV epitopes were used, and well-studied HLA-B-restricted CMV epitopes were used as well. Based on public TCR beta signatures, there were indications of CMV infection and of a matching HLA type.

Broader study findings: CMV-specific HLA-C-restricted TCR beta clonotypes dominated the ex vivo response. Cumulative frequency (of public TCR beta family members) identified carriers of CMV plus the relevant HLA.

This clonotype appeared once. Its antigen is unknown. TCRdb re-called the reads through MiXCR, storing one row per CDR3 protein. The data show about 830,000 distinct CDR3 sequences, with around a third seen just once and 12% held by the top ten. V was clipped by 7 bases and J by 10 bases; unmatched bases: 13. The germline gives CDR1 MNHEY, CDR2 SVGEGT. The CDR3 runs 16 residues. The material was cultured CD8+ T cells from PBMCs, obtained from culture after CMV antigen stimulation. V usage is TRBV6-2 or TRBV6-3 and J usage is TRBJ2-1; 13 bases are a match to TRBD2. This TCR was sampled from a human donor in good health (CMV status not recorded). Some clones in this sample may be carry-over from other donors' samples. The CDR3 coding sequence is TGTGCCAGCACCGAGATTCCGGGACTAGCGGGGTACGAGCAGTTCTTC. Protein sequence: CASTEIPGLAGYEQFF.